The sequence of this TCR beta chain was determined in a study of T cell changes during pregnancy in multiple sclerosis. In germline, CDR1 is MNHEY, CDR2 SMNVEV (reference sequence). The CDR3 length is 15 residues. With V trimmed by 5 bases and J by 0 bases, 2 bases remained unmatched. The method was immunoSEQ multiplex PCR; TCRdb's version includes in-frame clones alone and lacks a portion of them. The table includes 29,000 or so clones, about 88% detected once. Note on this clone: With a far larger clone one base away, a read error is the likely cause.

The origin of this receptor is a female donor with multiple sclerosis, enrolled in a pregnancy study. The rearrangement joins TRBV27 to TRBJ2-1, with 9 nucleotides matching TRBD2. This specimen consisted of CD8+ T cells from peripheral blood mononuclear cells, obtained after pregnancy. CDR3 region: CASSLSGSSYNEQFF. Written as DNA, the CDR3 is TGTGCCAGCAGTCTTAGCGGGAGCTCCTACAATGAGCAGTTCTTC.